A selection of T cell receptor beta chains follows, all from one sample in a study of blood T cell repertoires in COVID-19. This table comes from immunoSEQ multiplex PCR, and its TCRdb copy is limited to in-frame clones, with some not included. The sample lists just over 350,000 clones; about 88% were seen once. Material for sequencing was PBMCs or T cells enriched from blood (not recorded which). These receptors originate from a woman aged 25 to 39 who had recovered from COVID-19. CDR3s include the opening cysteine and the closing phenylalanine or tryptophan. The D gene is left open where the match is weak.

d_call j_call v_call cdr3_nt cdr3_aa
TRBD1 TRBJ1-5 TRBV6-6 TGTGCCAGCAGCATCCAGGGGGCCAATCAGCCCCAGCATTTT CASSIQGANQPQHF
NA TRBJ1-2 TRBV5-4 TGTGCCAGCAGATACGGACAGCAAACTATTTCGGGGAACTATGGCTACACCTTC CASRYGQQTISGNYGYTF
NA TRBJ2-7 TRBV19 TGTGCCAGTAGTATAAGCCTTTCCTACGAGCAGTACTTC CASSISLSYEQYF
NA TRBJ2-7 TRBV29-1 TGCAGCGTTGTTCACAGGGCCTCCTACGAGCAGTACTTC CSVVHRASYEQYF
NA TRBJ2-1 TRBV28 TGTGCCAGCAGTTTATTCAACGCTGGACTTTACAATGAGCAGTTCTTC CASSLFNAGLYNEQFF
NA TRBJ2-2 TRBV6-5 TGTGCCAGCAGTTACTCGAGAGGCGGGGAGCTGTTTTTT CASSYSRGGELFF
NA TRBJ1-4 TRBV18 TGTGCCAGCTCTGCAGGGGATAATGAAAAACTGTTTTTT CASSAGDNEKLFF
NA TRBJ1-1 TRBV6-5 TGTGCCAGCAGTTACTCGATGGCAGGGGACACTGAAGCTTTCTTT CASSYSMAGDTEAFF
NA TRBJ2-5 TRBV5-4 TGTGCCAGCAGCTTGGCTAGTCGGCAAGAGACCCAGTACTTC CASSLASRQETQYF
NA TRBJ2-2 TRBV30 TGTGCCTGGAGTAAGCGGGCCACCGGGGAGCTGTTTTTT CAWSKRATGELFF
NA TRBJ2-5 TRBV12-3/TRBV12-4 TGTGCCAGCAGTTTGAGGGAGCGCGAGACCCAGTACTTC CASSLRERETQYF
TRBD1 TRBJ2-1 TRBV7-7 TGTGCTAGCAGCCCGGGACAGGGGTTTAACAATGAGCAGTTCTTC CASSPGQGFNNEQFF
TRBD2 TRBJ2-3 TRBV5-1 TGCGCCAACAGCAGCTTGGGGGTTCTTCTAGCGGGAGCCCCTGCGGGAGATACGCAGTATTTT CANSSLGVLLAGAPAGDTQYF